This T cell receptor (beta chain) was documented in a study of CD8 T cells in ankylosing spondylitis. Study results and caveats: A CD8+ phenotype characterized the disease-linked clones, which were relatively rare in peripheral blood. A motif of eight highly homologous TCR beta variants was seen as apparently characteristic of ankylosing spondylitis blood. Matched ankylosing spondylitis synovial fluid reportedly showed significant enrichment of disease-linked clones.

V was pared by 7 bases and J by 7 bases, with 17 bases between. CDR3 length: 14 amino acids. Germline assignment: CDR1 MNHNS and CDR2 SASEGT. Many counts were recorded for this clonotype. Its matching antigen is unknown. Each TCR beta library was made by quantitative 5'-RACE that incorporated molecular barcodes. A single record per CDR3 protein comes from TCRdb applying MiXCR to the 5' RACE reads. Among about 220,000 distinct CDR3 sequences listed, about 6.7% were seen once. The TCR comes from a male donor with ankylosing spondylitis. The sample consisted of blood, either unsorted or a sorted T cell fraction (not recorded which). The genes are TRBV6-1 and TRBJ1-5; D is unclear. The CDR3 DNA reads TGTGCCAGCACCCCCCGTCTGGGTTTCCAGCCCCAGCATTTT. Residues: CASTPRLGFQPQHF.